Shown below are 19 T cell receptor beta chains from a single sample sequenced in a study of untreated major depressive disorder. The table came from immunoSEQ multiplex PCR; TCRdb's copy has only in-frame clones and leaves some out. The repertoire includes tens of thousands of clones, over 85% of them detected once, and around 0.3% sits in the top ten. Sequences were obtained from CD4+ T cells from PBMCs. Receptors originate from a man aged 30 to 45 in good health.

The chain has TRBV6-1 and TRBJ1-2; 10 bases are a match to TRBD1. The CDR3 is made up of 14 amino acids. Germline trimming cut 7 bases from V and 7 bases from J; bases unmatched to any gene: 9. Germline values: CDR1 MNHNS, CDR2 SASEGT. As DNA, the CDR3 is TGTGCCAGCACGGGGACAGGGGTTTATTCTGGCTACACCTTC. Its translation: CASTGTGVYSGYTF.

The chain combines TRBV6-6 with TRBJ2-1; D is unclear. Trimming removed 4 bases at V and 4 bases at J, with 11 bases between. This CDR3 has 14 residues. Germline V gene data show CDR1 as MNHNY and CDR2 as SVGAGI (reference sequence). In DNA, the CDR3 is TGTGCCAGCAGTTGGTCCCGGGTTTACAATGAGCAGTTCTTC. It codes for CASSWSRVYNEQFF.

The chain combines TRBV5-6 with TRBJ1-5; D remains unclear. V shed 1 base and J shed 3 bases, with 11 bases lying between them. The length of the CDR3 is 15 residues. The V gene's germline CDR1 is SGHDT and CDR2 YYEEEE. In DNA, the CDR3 is TGTGCCAGCAGCTTGAGCGGGAGGAACAATCAGCCCCAGCATTTT. Translating it yields CASSLSGRNNQPQHF.

This chain uses TRBV5-6 with TRBJ1-2; 8 nucleotides align to TRBD1. This CDR3 region has 14 residues. The V gene's germline CDR1 is SGHDT and CDR2 YYEEEE. J was trimmed by 4 bases and V by 2 bases; bases with no gene match: 4. The CDR3 bases are TGTGCCAGCAGCTTAGGACAGGGTAGCTATGGCTACACCTTC. It codes for CASSLGQGSYGYTF.

This clone was detected only once. This chain uses TRBV6-1 with TRBJ1-5, with 7 bases matching TRBD1. This CDR3 contains 13 residues. CDR1 is MNHNS and CDR2 is SASEGT in the germline V gene. The V segment lost 4 bases and the J segment 8 bases; nucleotides outside the gene matches: 5. CDR3 region: CASSGTGYEPQHF. The CDR3 region has the DNA TGTGCCAGCAGTGGGACAGGCTACGAGCCCCAGCATTTT.

The CDR3: CASSLTAGVIEQFF. For the CDR3, the DNA is TGCGCCAGCAGCTTGACGGCGGGAGTCATTGAGCAGTTCTTC. V gene TRBV5-1 combines with J gene TRBJ2-1; TRBD2 agrees at 7 bases. Unmatched junction bases numbered 7, after V lost 1 base and J lost 9 bases. Per germline, CDR1 SGHRS and CDR2 YFSETQ. The CDR3 spans 14 residues.

V usage is TRBV11-3 and J usage is TRBJ1-1; D ambiguous. V gave up 6 bases and J gave up 3 bases, with 8 bases separating them. The germline V gene encodes CDR1 SGHNT and CDR2 YENEEA. The CDR3 length is 12 residues. DNA for the CDR3: TGTGCCAGCAGTAGACATGACACTGAAGCTTTCTTT. Amino acid sequence: CASSRHDTEAFF.

The gene calls are TRBV6-6 and TRBJ1-3; D is ambiguous. The germline V and J ends were trimmed by 4 bases and 0 bases, with 7 bases remaining between them. This CDR3 spans 14 amino acids. The V gene's germline CDR1 is MNHNY and CDR2 SVGAGI (reference sequence). CDR3: CASSSPVSGNTIYF. In nucleotides, the CDR3 is TGTGCCAGCAGTTCCCCGGTCTCTGGAAACACCATATATTTT.

CDR3 sequence: CSVERGIQYF. CDR3 DNA sequence: TGCAGCGTTGAGAGGGGCATTCAGTACTTC. This chain uses TRBV29-1 with TRBJ2-4; D may correspond to TRBD1 or TRBD2 (5 bases each). CDR1 and CDR2 from the germline V gene are SQVTM and ANQGSEA. This CDR3 is built from 10 residues. Trimming pared 3 bases from V and 9 bases from J, leaving 6 bases between. Based on the CDR3 plus reference TRBV29-1 and TRBJ2-4, the full variable domain is SAVISQKPSRDICQRGTSLTIQCQVDSQVTMMFWYRQQPGQSLTLIATANQGSEATYESGFVIDKFPISRPNLTFSTLTVSNMSPEDSSIYLCSVERGIQYFGAGTRLSVL.

The chain is built from TRBV7-6 and TRBJ1-5; 8 bases fit TRBD1. Germline trimming cut 4 bases from V and 2 bases from J; bases unmatched to any gene: 1. CDR1 is SGHVS and CDR2 is FNYEAQ in the germline V gene. The CDR3 runs to 14 residues. The DNA for the CDR3 is TGTGCCAGCAGCTCGACAGGGGGCAATCAGCCCCAGCATTTT. It specifies CASSSTGGNQPQHF.

The V gene is TRBV27, the J gene TRBJ2-2, with 7 bases aligning to TRBD2. The ends lost 5 bases at V and 4 bases at J; junction bases unmatched: 16. Germline loops: CDR1 MNHEY, CDR2 SMNVEV (reference sequence). The CDR3 loop spans 18 amino acids. This chain's CDR3 is CASSPRDYTPLSTGELFF. As DNA, the CDR3 is TGTGCCAGCAGTCCCCGGGACTACACCCCCTTGAGCACCGGGGAGCTGTTTTTT.

The V call is TRBV5-1, the J call TRBJ2-3; a weak D match, TRBD1 (6 bases). The V end lost 0 bases, the J end lost 1 base, and 12 bases lay between the germline ends. CDR1 is SGHRS and CDR2 is YFSETQ in the germline V gene. The CDR3 covers 16 residues. The CDR3 DNA reads as TGCGCCAGCAGCTTGGTACAGGGCATCGGCACAGATACGCAGTATTTT. Translation: CASSLVQGIGTDTQYF.

This chain connects TRBV29-1 to TRBJ2-1; D remains ambiguous. CDR3 length equals 13 residues. With 3 bases removed from V and 2 bases from J, the gap between germline ends came to 8 bases. Germline CDR1 reads SQVTM; CDR2 reads ANQGSEA. CDR3 coding DNA: TGCAGCGTTGAGCTAGTCGCCTACAATGAGCAGTTCTTC. Its translation: CSVELVAYNEQFF.

This sequence joins TRBV11-2 and TRBJ2-2; TRBD2 is a possible D gene (5 bases). Trimming removed 2 bases from V and 4 bases from J, with 11 bases in between. The V gene's germline CDR1 is SGHAT and CDR2 FQNNGV. The CDR3 contains 15 residues. The chain's CDR3 is CASSLRRFGTGELFF. Written as DNA, the CDR3 is TGTGCCAGCAGCTTAAGGAGGTTCGGCACCGGGGAGCTGTTTTTT.

The chain is built from TRBV5-1 and TRBJ2-5; D gene ambiguous. CDR3 size: 13 residues. Germline V gene lookup returns CDR1 SGHRS and CDR2 YFSETQ. V was pared by 7 bases and J by 2 bases, with 12 bases between. DNA for the CDR3: TGCGCCAGCTCAATGAGGAGTCAAGAGACCCAGTACTTC. This translates into CASSMRSQETQYF.

J is TRBJ1-5 and V is TRBV28; D is unresolved. Germline V lookup: CDR1 MDHEN, CDR2 SYDVKM. V dropped 3 bases and J dropped 4 bases, with 13 bases sitting between them. This CDR3 region has 15 residues. CDR3 bases: TGTGCCAGCAGTTTCGGCCCCGGGCCTAATCAGCCCCAGCATTTT. This codes for CASSFGPGPNQPQHF. Filled out from reference TRBV28 and TRBJ1-5, the complete variable domain reads DVKVTQSSRYLVKRTGEKVFLECVQDMDHENMFWYRQDPGLGLRLIYFSYDVKMKEKGDIPEGYSVSREKKERFSLILESASTNQTSMYLCASSFGPGPNQPQHFGDGTRLSIL.

The count of this clone is one. The gene calls are TRBV7-3 and TRBJ2-1, with 7 nucleotides matching TRBD2. CDR1 and CDR2 from the germline V gene are SGHTA and FQGTGA. Unmatched junction bases numbered 4, after V lost 2 bases and J lost 3 bases. This CDR3 comprises 15 residues. DNA for the CDR3: TGTGCCAGCAGCTTATTGCCTAGCGGCTACAATGAGCAGTTCTTC. Protein sequence: CASSLLPSGYNEQFF.

The rearrangement joins TRBV10-3 to TRBJ2-1; 9 bases are a match to TRBD2. J was trimmed by 0 bases and V by 6 bases; bases with no gene match: 6. The CDR3 extends over 16 amino acids. Germline loops: CDR1 ENHRY, CDR2 SYGVKD. The CDR3 protein is CAIRAGGVDSYNEQFF. In DNA form, the CDR3 reads TGTGCCATCAGGGCGGGAGGGGTAGACTCCTACAATGAGCAGTTCTTC.

This clone has a handful of counts. J is TRBJ1-2 and V is TRBV19; D is unclear. Germline loops: CDR1 LNHDA, CDR2 SQIVND (reference sequence). The V end was cut by 3 bases, the J end by 2 bases, with 13 bases between. The CDR3 is 15 residues long. CDR3 DNA sequence: TGTGCCAGTAGTATTACCGTGCTGGGGAACTATGGCTACACCTTC. Translating gives CASSITVLGNYGYTF.